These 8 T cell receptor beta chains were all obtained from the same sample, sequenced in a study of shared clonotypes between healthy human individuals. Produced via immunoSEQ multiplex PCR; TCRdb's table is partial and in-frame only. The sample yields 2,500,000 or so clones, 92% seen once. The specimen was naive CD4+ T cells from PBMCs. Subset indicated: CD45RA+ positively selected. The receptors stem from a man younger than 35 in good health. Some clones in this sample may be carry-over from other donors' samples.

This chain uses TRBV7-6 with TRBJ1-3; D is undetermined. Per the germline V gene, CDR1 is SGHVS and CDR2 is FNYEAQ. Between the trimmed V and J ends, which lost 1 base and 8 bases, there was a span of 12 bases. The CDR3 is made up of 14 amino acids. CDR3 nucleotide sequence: TGTGCCAGCAGCTTAGATCCTGGTACGGACACCATATATTTT. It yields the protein CASSLDPGTDTIYF.

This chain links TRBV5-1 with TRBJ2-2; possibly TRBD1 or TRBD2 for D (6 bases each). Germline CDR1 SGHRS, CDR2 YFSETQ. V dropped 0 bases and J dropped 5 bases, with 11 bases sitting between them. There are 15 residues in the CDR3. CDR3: CASSLGTGRTGELFF. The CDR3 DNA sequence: TGCGCCAGCAGCTTGGGTACAGGGAGGACCGGGGAGCTGTTTTTT.

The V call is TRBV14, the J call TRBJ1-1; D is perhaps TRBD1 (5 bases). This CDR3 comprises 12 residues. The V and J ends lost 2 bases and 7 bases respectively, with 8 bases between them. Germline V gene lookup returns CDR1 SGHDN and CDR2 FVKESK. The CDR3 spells CASSQQGGEAFF. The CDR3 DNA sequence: TGTGCCAGCAGCCAACAGGGCGGTGAAGCTTTCTTT.

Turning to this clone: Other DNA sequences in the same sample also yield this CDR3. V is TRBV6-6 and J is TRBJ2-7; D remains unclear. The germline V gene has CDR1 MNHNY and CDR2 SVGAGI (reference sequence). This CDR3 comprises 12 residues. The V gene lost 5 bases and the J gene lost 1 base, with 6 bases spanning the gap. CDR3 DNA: TGTGCCAGCAGTCCCTTTTCCTACGAGCAGTACTTC. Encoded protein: CASSPFSYEQYF.

The CDR3 coding sequence is TGTGCCAGCAGCTCTGGACTAGCGAGAGAGCAGTACTTC. Translating it yields CASSSGLAREQYF. This sequence joins TRBV7-2 and TRBJ2-7; 9 bases are shared with TRBD2. Germline loops: CDR1 SGHTA, CDR2 FQGNSA. V was pared by 4 bases and J by 7 bases, with 5 bases of the junction left unmatched. The CDR3 sequence is 13 residues long.

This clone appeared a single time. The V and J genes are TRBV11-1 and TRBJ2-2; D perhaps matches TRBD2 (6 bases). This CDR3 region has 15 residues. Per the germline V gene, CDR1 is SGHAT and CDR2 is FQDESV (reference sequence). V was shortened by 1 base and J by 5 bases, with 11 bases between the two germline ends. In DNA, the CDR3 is TGTGCCAGCAGCTTAGGGCAGAGCGGGACCGGGGAGCTGTTTTTT. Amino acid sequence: CASSLGQSGTGELFF.

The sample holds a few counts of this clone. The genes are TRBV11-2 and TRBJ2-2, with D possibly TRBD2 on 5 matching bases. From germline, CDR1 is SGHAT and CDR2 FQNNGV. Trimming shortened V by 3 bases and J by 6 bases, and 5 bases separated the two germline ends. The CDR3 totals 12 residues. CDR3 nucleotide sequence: TGTGCCAGCAGCTTCGGGGCCGGGGAGCTGTTTTTT. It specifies CASSFGAGELFF.

The DNA of the CDR3 is TGTGCCAGCAGCTTGTCGCCACTTAGCACAGATACGCAGTATTTT. Amino acids: CASSLSPLSTDTQYF. V and J are TRBV5-6 and TRBJ2-3; D gene ambiguous. Germline CDR1 is SGHDT and CDR2 is YYEEEE. V gave up 1 base and J gave up 0 bases, with 9 bases separating them. This CDR3 comprises 15 residues.